Listed below are T cell receptor beta chains from one sample, sequenced in a study of cytomegalovirus exposure and HLA in healthy donors. Clones were sequenced by immunoSEQ multiplex PCR, and TCRdb holds only the in-frame ones, with some missing. This table holds about 98,000 clones, around 80% found once. The sequenced sample consisted of PBMCs. All receptors derive from a man between 18 and 29 years old in good health and CMV-seropositive. Each CDR3 is given with its conserved first and last residue. The D gene is left open where the match is weak. Rows may omit the clone size; those that give it use once, few, many or a size class.

-	-	TRBV7-9	TRBJ1-2	CASSLAEIPYGYTF	TGTGCCAGCAGCTTAGCGGAGATTCCCTATGGCTACACCTTC
TRBD2	-	TRBV5-4	TRBJ2-7	CASSLGLAGAYEQYF	TGTGCCAGCAGCTTGGGACTAGCGGGGGCCTACGAGCAGTACTTC
-	-	TRBV21-1	TRBJ2-7	CASSKSQEQFSYEQYF	TGTGCCAGCAGCAAGTCCCAGGAACAGTTTTCCTACGAGCAGTACTTC
TRBD1	-	TRBV19	TRBJ1-1	CASTRGGISPINTEAFF	TGTGCCAGTACGAGAGGGGGCATCTCTCCGATAAACACTGAAGCTTTCTTT
-	once	TRBV10-1	TRBJ2-1	CASSEGGSYNEQFF	TGCGCCAGCAGTGAAGGGGGTTCCTACAATGAGCAGTTCTTC
TRBD1	once	TRBV6-5	TRBJ2-3	CASSYRDSNTDTQYF	TGTGCCAGCAGTTACCGGGACAGCAACACAGATACGCAGTATTTT
-	-	TRBV9	TRBJ2-7	CASSVDMGGLNPYEQYF	TGTGCCAGCAGCGTAGATATGGGAGGTCTCAACCCCTACGAGCAGTACTTC
-	-	TRBV6-1	TRBJ1-5	CASSEQQSSNQPQHF	TGTGCCAGCAGCGAACAACAGAGTTCCAATCAGCCCCAGCATTTT
-	-	TRBV11-2	TRBJ2-3	CASSPPFETDTQYF	TGTGCCAGCAGCCCACCGTTCGAGACAGATACGCAGTATTTT
-	-	TRBV2	TRBJ2-7	CASSEMGHSYEQYF	TGTGCCAGCAGTGAAATGGGACACAGCTACGAGCAGTACTTC
-	-	TRBV21-1	TRBJ2-5	CASSKRTGGAETQYF	TGTGCCAGCAGCAAAAGGACAGGGGGCGCAGAGACCCAGTACTTC
-	-	TRBV7-9	TRBJ2-1	CASSLLGTISYNEQFF	TGTGCCAGCAGCCTACTCGGGACAATATCCTACAATGAGCAGTTCTTC
-	-	TRBV6-4	TRBJ1-2	CASSDTEGVGNYGYTF	TGTGCCAGCAGTGACACGGAGGGAGTAGGGAACTATGGCTACACCTTC
-	few	TRBV5-1	TRBJ2-5	CASSPRSVQETQYF	TGCGCCAGCAGCCCACGTTCAGTACAAGAGACCCAGTACTTC
-	-	TRBV28	TRBJ2-7	CASSLPYSGEAYEQYF	TGTGCCAGCAGTCTCCCTTATTCGGGGGAGGCCTACGAGCAGTACTTC
-	once	TRBV9	TRBJ2-7	CASSVGGGGYEQYF	TGTGCCAGCAGCGTAGGGGGAGGGGGCTACGAGCAGTACTTC
-	-	TRBV6-1	TRBJ1-1	CASSEMAVLNTEAFF	TGTGCCAGCAGTGAAATGGCCGTACTGAACACTGAAGCTTTCTTT
-	few	TRBV6-5	TRBJ1-3	CAGSNRESSGNTIYF	TGTGCCGGAAGCAACAGGGAGAGCTCTGGAAACACCATATATTTT
TRBD1	-	TRBV28	TRBJ2-7	CASSQTLGQGAEEQYF	TGTGCCAGCAGTCAAACCTTGGGACAGGGGGCGGAGGAGCAGTACTTC
-	-	TRBV27	TRBJ1-4	CASRKGGAGGKLFF	TGTGCCAGCAGAAAAGGCGGGGCCGGAGGAAAACTGTTTTTT
TRBD1	-	TRBV27	TRBJ1-1	CASSFGQGGTEAFF	TGTGCCAGCAGTTTTGGACAGGGCGGGACTGAAGCTTTCTTT
-	-	TRBV6-1	TRBJ2-3	CASSGGNTDTQYF	TGTGCCAGCAGTGGCGGTAATACAGATACGCAGTATTTT
TRBD2	-	TRBV6-5	TRBJ2-1	CASSFTSGDNEQFF	TGTGCCAGCAGTTTTACTAGCGGGGACAATGAGCAGTTCTTC
-	-	TRBV5-1	TRBJ2-7	CASSKLATASYEQYF	TGCGCCAGCAGCAAACTCGCGACTGCCTCCTACGAGCAGTACTTC
TRBD1	-	TRBV30	TRBJ1-1	CACTGTGNLNTEAFF	TGTGCCTGCACTGGGACAGGGAATCTGAACACTGAAGCTTTCTTT
TRBD2	-	TRBV30	TRBJ2-5	CAWIKRGAQETQYF	TGTGCCTGGATAAAGCGGGGGGCCCAGGAGACCCAGTACTTC
TRBD1	once	TRBV6-1	TRBJ2-5	CASSFRTGYQETQYF	TGTGCCAGCAGTTTCCGGACAGGGTACCAAGAGACCCAGTACTTC
TRBD1	-	TRBV5-1	TRBJ1-1	CASSGSPGQKNTEAFF	TGCGCCAGCAGCGGATCACCGGGACAGAAGAACACTGAAGCTTTCTTT
TRBD1	-	TRBV4-1	TRBJ1-5	CASSPAIFLKRDRGNQPQHF	TGCGCCAGCAGCCCCGCAATTTTTTTAAAGCGGGACAGGGGTAATCAGCCCCAGCATTTT
TRBD1	-	TRBV5-6	TRBJ2-7	CASSLWNRGRSYEQYF	TGTGCCAGCAGCCTGTGGAACAGGGGGCGCTCCTACGAGCAGTACTTC
-	-	TRBV16	TRBJ2-6	CASSQWALVNTFPSGANVLTF	TGTGCCAGCAGCCAATGGGCGTTGGTGAACACCTTCCCCTCTGGGGCCAACGTCCTGACTTTC
-	-	TRBV6-1	TRBJ2-7	CASSEGYYEQYF	TGTGCCAGCAGTGAAGGGTACTACGAGCAGTACTTC
-	-	TRBV5-1	TRBJ1-5	CASSLEGEGQPQHF	TGCGCCAGCAGCTTGGAAGGGGAAGGACAGCCCCAGCATTTT
TRBD2	-	TRBV5-4	TRBJ2-5	CASSSGGGGETQYF	TGTGCCAGCAGCTCGGGGGGGGGAGGGGAGACCCAGTACTTC
-	-	TRBV30	TRBJ1-2	CAWSVLTRTYGYTF	TGTGCCTGGAGTGTACTGACACGAACCTATGGCTACACCTTC
-	-	TRBV7-2	TRBJ1-1	CASSLVGRGAFF	TGTGCCAGCAGCTTAGTAGGAAGGGGCGCTTTCTTT
-	-	TRBV10-1	TRBJ1-1	CASSESTPGRGTEAFF	TGCGCCAGCAGTGAGTCGACTCCGGGGCGGGGCACTGAAGCTTTCTTT
-	-	TRBV27	TRBJ1-6	CASSFSGSNSPLHF	TGTGCCAGCAGTTTTTCAGGGTCCAATTCACCCCTCCACTTT
-	-	TRBV28	TRBJ1-1	CASHGTEAFF	TGTGCCAGCCACGGCACTGAAGCTTTCTTT
TRBD2	-	TRBV7-2	TRBJ2-7	CASRTSGGSYEQYF	TGTGCCAGCCGGACTAGCGGGGGATCCTACGAGCAGTACTTC
TRBD1	-	TRBV14	TRBJ2-7	CASSQRGQIYEQYF	TGTGCCAGCAGCCAGAGGGGACAGATCTACGAGCAGTACTTC
-	-	TRBV7-6	TRBJ2-5	CASSLRSVTAQETQYF	TGTGCCAGCAGCTTGAGGTCCGTGACAGCCCAAGAGACCCAGTACTTC
-	-	TRBV9	TRBJ2-1	CASSPGLSYNEQFF	TGTGCCAGCAGCCCCGGACTAAGTTACAATGAGCAGTTCTTC